These T cell receptor beta chains were read from a single sample in a study of T-cell memory formation after mild COVID-19. TCRdb reanalysed the 5' RACE reads using MiXCR and keeps one entry per CDR3 protein. This repertoire shows 500,000 to 550,000 distinct CDR3 sequences, over 20% found once; its top ten account for around 13%. The sequenced sample was PBMCs or a T cell subset sorted from them (not recorded which). These receptors came from an adult woman who had mild COVID-19 (a few samples of this study predate the infection). Cell type and time point are not known. The CDR3 runs from the conserved cysteine through the conserved F or W. D genes are given only for firm matches. Rows give clone size only sometimes, using once, few, many, or a class for an expanded clone.

clone_size	v_call	d_call	j_call	cdr3_aa	cdr3_nt
few	TRBV7-3	NA	TRBJ1-2	CASSARSIGATNYGYTF	TGTGCCAGCAGCGCCCGCTCTATTGGGGCCACTAACTATGGCTACACCTTC
NA	TRBV12-3/TRBV12-4	TRBD1	TRBJ1-1	CASSVEGGVGTEAFF	TGTGCCAGCTCCGTTGAAGGGGGCGTCGGCACTGAAGCTTTCTTT
NA	TRBV4-2	NA	TRBJ2-1	CASSLPEGEQFF	TGTGCCAGCAGCCTCCCGGAAGGTGAGCAGTTCTTC
few	TRBV5-1	NA	TRBJ2-3	CASSQRGNPSTDTQYF	TGCGCCAGCAGCCAAAGGGGGAACCCTAGCACAGATACGCAGTATTTT
NA	TRBV5-1	TRBD1	TRBJ1-1	CASSPGQGLVRDTEAFF	TGCGCCAGCAGCCCCGGACAGGGGCTGGTTCGGGACACTGAAGCTTTCTTT
NA	TRBV30	NA	TRBJ1-2	CAWSPSTGWDGYTF	TGTGCCTGGAGTCCATCCACAGGGTGGGATGGCTACACCTTC
few	TRBV5-1	NA	TRBJ1-5	CASSLASKGGVGNYSNQPQHF	TGCGCCAGCAGCTTGGCCTCGAAGGGAGGGGTTGGGAATTATAGCAATCAGCCCCAGCATTTT
few	TRBV29-1	TRBD1	TRBJ1-2	CSVERPGQGGRGYTF	TGCAGCGTTGAAAGGCCCGGGCAGGGGGGACGTGGCTACACCTTC
many	TRBV5-1	TRBD2	TRBJ2-3	CASSFSGNTDTQYF	TGCGCCAGCAGCTTTAGCGGGAACACAGATACGCAGTATTTT
NA	TRBV7-2	NA	TRBJ2-1	CASSKLSNEQFF	TGTGCCAGCAGTAAATTGTCCAATGAGCAGTTCTTC
few	TRBV4-1	NA	TRBJ1-6	CASSQDHGTSHSPLHF	TGCGCCAGCAGCCAAGATCATGGGACTTCCCATTCACCCCTCCACTTT
NA	TRBV7-6	NA	TRBJ2-3	CASSPEGPTDTQYF	TGTGCCAGCAGCCCTGAAGGGCCCACAGATACGCAGTATTTT
few	TRBV7-2	TRBD2	TRBJ2-2	CASSLARTSGPRIGELFF	TGTGCCAGCAGCTTAGCGCGGACTAGCGGCCCTCGGATCGGGGAGCTGTTTTTT
few	TRBV2	TRBD1	TRBJ2-3	CASSRTGDAQYF	TGTGCCAGCAGCCGTACAGGGGACGCGCAGTATTTT
NA	TRBV7-9	NA	TRBJ1-1	CASSALLTEAFF	TGTGCCAGCAGCGCCCTGCTCACTGAAGCTTTCTTT
few	TRBV5-1	NA	TRBJ1-3	CASSDMTGNTIYF	TGCGCCAGCAGCGACATGACAGGAAACACCATATATTTT
NA	TRBV12-3/TRBV12-4	NA	TRBJ1-1	CASLRAAEAFF	TGTGCCAGCCTCAGGGCGGCTGAAGCTTTCTTT
many	TRBV5-1	TRBD2	TRBJ2-3	CASSIRTSLDTQYF	TGCGCCAGCAGCATCCGGACTAGTCTAGATACGCAGTATTTT
NA	TRBV28	NA	TRBJ1-2	CASSTRPYGYTF	TGTGCCAGCAGCACTAGACCGTATGGCTACACCTTC
few	TRBV9	TRBD1	TRBJ1-2	CASSPRTGKDGYTF	TGTGCCAGCAGCCCTCGGACAGGGAAGGATGGCTACACCTTC
many	TRBV12-3/TRBV12-4	NA	TRBJ2-1	CASSGGGTYNEQFF	TGTGCCAGCAGTGGAGGGGGCACCTACAATGAGCAGTTCTTC
NA	TRBV7-8	TRBD2	TRBJ2-7	CASSRGASGAYEQYF	TGTGCCAGCAGCCGAGGGGCTAGCGGAGCCTACGAGCAGTACTTC
NA	TRBV6-5	TRBD1	TRBJ2-7	CASSRQGDVYEQYF	TGTGCCAGCAGCCGACAGGGTGATGTTTACGAGCAGTACTTC
many	TRBV20-1	NA	TRBJ2-1	CSAGSSWNEQFF	TGCAGTGCTGGATCTAGCTGGAATGAGCAGTTCTTC
NA	TRBV12-3/TRBV12-4	NA	TRBJ1-2	CASSLGLDGYTF	TGTGCCAGCAGTTTAGGGCTGGATGGCTACACCTTC
few	TRBV12-3/TRBV12-4	TRBD2	TRBJ2-1	CASSLAGLDETSGGDNEQFF	TGTGCCAGCAGTTTAGCCGGACTAGATGAGACTAGCGGGGGTGACAATGAGCAGTTCTTC
few	TRBV7-9	NA	TRBJ2-7	CATQGSYEQYF	TGTGCCACCCAGGGGTCTTACGAGCAGTACTTC
NA	TRBV21-1	NA	TRBJ2-1	CASRKAGDAYNEQFF	TGTGCCAGCAGGAAAGCGGGAGACGCTTACAATGAGCAGTTCTTC
few	TRBV6-1	TRBD1	TRBJ2-7	CASRWGRDRGLYEQYF	TGTGCCAGCAGGTGGGGTAGGGACAGGGGACTCTACGAGCAGTACTTC
few	TRBV6-5	TRBD2	TRBJ2-7	CASSPTPWTSGTYEQYF	TGTGCCAGCAGTCCTACCCCCTGGACTAGCGGGACCTACGAGCAGTACTTC
NA	TRBV6-1	NA	TRBJ1-1	CASSVTPGTGNTEAFF	TGTGCCAGCAGCGTTACTCCAGGGACGGGGAACACTGAAGCTTTCTTT
NA	TRBV2	NA	TRBJ2-5	CASSDWRQGGETQYF	TGTGCCAGCAGTGATTGGCGCCAGGGTGGAGAGACCCAGTACTTC
NA	TRBV6-2/TRBV6-3	NA	TRBJ2-1	CASSYTPIVSSYNEQFF	TGTGCCAGCAGTTACACCCCCATCGTTAGCTCCTACAATGAGCAGTTCTTC
few	TRBV6-5	NA	TRBJ1-1	CASSSPGYTEAFF	TGTGCCAGCAGTTCTCCAGGGTACACTGAAGCTTTCTTT
few	TRBV9	TRBD2	TRBJ2-5	CASSSTSGGAGETQYF	TGTGCCAGCAGCTCCACTAGCGGGGGGGCAGGCGAGACCCAGTACTTC
NA	TRBV20-1	TRBD1	TRBJ1-3	CSATSGGSEGNTIYF	TGCAGTGCTACCTCAGGGGGGTCCGAGGGAAACACCATATATTTT
few	TRBV24-1	TRBD2	TRBJ2-1	CATSDPGTSSDEQFF	TGTGCCACCAGTGACCCCGGGACTAGCAGCGATGAGCAGTTCTTC
many	TRBV7-3	NA	TRBJ2-2	CASSYGSGELFF	TGTGCCAGCAGCTATGGTTCCGGGGAGCTGTTTTTT
NA	TRBV5-1	NA	TRBJ1-1	CASSGQTTEAFF	TGCGCCAGCAGCGGACAGACGACTGAAGCTTTCTTT
few	TRBV9	TRBD1	TRBJ1-1	CASSTRQGATEAFF	TGTGCCAGCAGCACTAGACAGGGGGCTACTGAAGCTTTCTTT
NA	TRBV7-2	TRBD1	TRBJ1-1	CASRPPGAGQGALAFF	TGTGCCAGCAGGCCACCGGGGGCCGGACAGGGGGCCTTAGCTTTCTTT
NA	TRBV19	TRBD2	TRBJ2-7	CASSRSGRAYEQYF	TGTGCCAGTAGCAGAAGCGGGAGGGCCTACGAGCAGTACTTC
NA	TRBV5-1	NA	TRBJ1-1	CASSFTGLNQNTEAFF	TGCGCCAGCAGCTTCACGGGACTGAACCAGAACACTGAAGCTTTCTTT